This is a list of T cell receptor beta chains from one sample in a study of post-analysis software for immune sequencing data. TCRdb re-called the PCR reads with MiXCR, one entry per CDR3 protein. The table has approximately 460,000 distinct CDR3 sequences, under 55% seen once; the top ten hold around 10%. The specimen was blood. The receptors were sampled from a girl between 10 and 17 years old with multiple sclerosis. Both conserved end residues are part of each CDR3. A D gene is named only where the DNA matches it firmly. Some rows have no size entry. The others give once, few or many, or a class for an expanded clone.

v_call	d_call	clone_size	j_call	cdr3_nt	cdr3_aa
TRBV13	TRBD1	-	TRBJ2-3	TGTGCCAGCAGCTGGGGACAGTGGACAGATACGCAGTATTTT	CASSWGQWTDTQYF
TRBV20-1	TRBD1	-	TRBJ1-5	TGCAGTACCCAAACTGTATCGGGACAGGGGTATCAGCCCCAGCATTTT	CSTQTVSGQGYQPQHF
TRBV7-8	TRBD2	-	TRBJ2-3	TGTGCCAGCAGCTCCTCGACTAGCGGGAGGGCCAAAGATACGCAGTATTTT	CASSSSTSGRAKDTQYF
TRBV27	TRBD1	-	TRBJ2-1	TGTGCCAGCAGTTGGCAGGGGGCTAATGAGCAGTTCTTC	CASSWQGANEQFF
TRBV11-2	-	few	TRBJ1-6	TGTGCCAGCAGTTCCGGCAGGAGGAGCTCCTATAATTCACCCCTCCACTTT	CASSSGRRSSYNSPLHF
TRBV29-1	-	-	TRBJ1-2	TGTTCGTGGGCGCTAGGGTGGGTTTGGGATGGCTACACCTTC	CSWALGWVWDGYTF
TRBV18	-	-	TRBJ2-7	TGTGCCAGCTCACCTGATCCGGGACACTTTTTCACCTACGAGCAGTACTTC	CASSPDPGHFFTYEQYF
TRBV6-5	-	-	TRBJ2-7	TGTGCCAGCAGTTACTGTGGCGACGAGCAGTACTTC	CASSYCGDEQYF
TRBV21-1	-	-	TRBJ1-2	TGTGCCAGCAGCAAAGGGACAGGGGGCGGCTACACCTTC	CASSKGTGGGYTF
TRBV2	TRBD1	-	TRBJ1-2	TGTGCCGGCATCCCGGACAGGGGGTGCTATGGCTACACCTTC	CAGIPDRGCYGYTF
TRBV7-2	-	few	TRBJ2-1	TGTGCCAGCAGCTTAGGATTTGGAGGGAGCCCCTACAATGAGCAGTTCTTC	CASSLGFGGSPYNEQFF
TRBV29-1	TRBD2	-	TRBJ2-5	TGCAGCGCCGGAGGTGGAGTCAGCAGCGGGAGGGGAAAGACCCAGTACTTC	CSAGGGVSSGRGKTQYF
TRBV9	-	-	TRBJ2-3	TGTGCCAGCAGCGTAGGGAGGAGAGCCCCCACAGATACGCAGTATTTT	CASSVGRRAPTDTQYF
TRBV10-3	TRBD1	few	TRBJ2-7	TGTGCCACCAGGACAGGGGCGGGCGAGCAGTACTTC	CATRTGAGEQYF
TRBV7-9	-	few	TRBJ2-6	TGTGCCAGCAGCTTAGAACCGAGCTCTGGGGCCAACGTCCTGACTTTC	CASSLEPSSGANVLTF
TRBV6-1	-	-	TRBJ2-3	TGTGCCACCCACCCCGGAGGGTCTACACCAAGGGATACGCAGTATTTT	CATHPGGSTPRDTQYF
TRBV30	TRBD2	few	TRBJ2-4	TGTGCCTGGAGTGCGGGGGGAGAGCAGTACTTC	CAWSAGGEQYF
TRBV4-3	TRBD1	-	TRBJ2-7	TGCGCCAGCAGCCAAGAGAGGACAGGGGGCTACGAGCAGTACTTC	CASSQERTGGYEQYF
TRBV15	TRBD1	-	TRBJ2-5	TGTGCCACCAGCAGAGACACACAGGGGTTAGGTGAGACCCAGTACTTC	CATSRDTQGLGETQYF
TRBV25-1	TRBD1	once	TRBJ2-5	TGTGCCAGCAGTGACCGCACAGGGGTTGGGGAGACCCAGTACTTC	CASSDRTGVGETQYF
TRBV28	-	-	TRBJ1-4	TGTGCCAGCAGTTCAGACAGTCGGGAAAAACTGTTTTTT	CASSSDSREKLFF
TRBV11-1	-	-	TRBJ2-3	TGTGCCAGCAGACAGGACGCGGAGTCAGATACGCAGTATTTT	CASRQDAESDTQYF
TRBV29-1	-	few	TRBJ1-2	TGCAGCGTGACTTCGAGGGAGGGCTACACCTTC	CSVTSREGYTF
TRBV5-1	TRBD2	-	TRBJ2-3	TGCGCCAGCAGCGCTAGCGGGACGGGGGAAAGCACAGATACGCAGTATTTT	CASSASGTGESTDTQYF
TRBV27	-	-	TRBJ2-1	TGTGCCAGCAGTTTTTTGGACCTCAACAATGAGCAGTTCTTC	CASSFLDLNNEQFF
TRBV5-1	-	-	TRBJ2-5	TGCGCCAGCAGCTTGGTTCGCAGGCCCCCGGGGACCCAGTACTTC	CASSLVRRPPGTQYF
TRBV11-2	-	-	TRBJ2-5	TGTGCCAGCAGCTGCGGGGCAAAACAAGAGACCCAGTACTTC	CASSCGAKQETQYF
TRBV5-1	-	-	TRBJ2-5	TGCGCCAGCGGCTTGGTGGTTGAAGAGACCCAGTACTTC	CASGLVVEETQYF
TRBV5-1	-	-	TRBJ2-7	TGCGCCAGCAGCAATGCCGGGCAGACCGCCTACGAGCAGTACTTC	CASSNAGQTAYEQYF